The rows below give T cell receptor beta chains drawn from one sample of a study of T cell responses to AZD1222 COVID-19 vaccine. Using immunoSEQ multiplex PCR, the repertoire was profiled, and TCRdb retains in-frame clones only, with some absent. The sample holds about 120,000 clones, approximately 90% seen once. The input for sequencing was peripheral blood, taken on day 0 of AZD1222 vaccination. Source of these receptors: an adult in good health. Each CDR3 is given with its conserved first and last residue. D genes are given only for firm matches. Clone size is given for some rows only: seen once, a few or many times, or a class if the clone is expanded.

abundance: once; v_gene: TRBV7-7; j_gene: TRBJ2-5; len: 13; d_gene: TRBD1; CDR3aa: CASSPDRRKTQYF; CDR3nt: TGTGCTAGCAGCCCGGACAGGCGGAAGACCCAGTACTTC
abundance: NA; v_gene: TRBV3-1/TRBV3-2; j_gene: TRBJ1-1; len: 12; d_gene: NA; CDR3aa: CASSQNTIRAFF; CDR3nt: TGTGCCAGCAGTCAAAACACTATCAGGGCTTTCTTT
abundance: NA; v_gene: TRBV29-1; j_gene: TRBJ2-2; len: 13; d_gene: TRBD1; CDR3aa: CSVGDSITGELFF; CDR3nt: TGCAGCGTTGGGGACAGCATCACCGGGGAGCTGTTTTTT
abundance: once; v_gene: TRBV18; j_gene: TRBJ2-3; len: 13; d_gene: NA; CDR3aa: CASSPGQTDTQYF; CDR3nt: TGTGCCAGCTCACCCGGCCAGACGGATACGCAGTATTTT
abundance: few; v_gene: TRBV2; j_gene: TRBJ1-5; len: 15; d_gene: NA; CDR3aa: CASLRRAGGNQPQHF; CDR3nt: TGTGCCAGCCTACGGAGGGCAGGCGGGAATCAGCCCCAGCATTTT
abundance: NA; v_gene: TRBV7-2; j_gene: TRBJ2-1; len: 14; d_gene: NA; CDR3aa: CASSPRGLLLTGFF; CDR3nt: TGTGCCAGCAGCCCCCGGGGACTGCTTTTGACAGGGTTCTTC
abundance: NA; v_gene: TRBV5-1; j_gene: TRBJ2-5; len: 15; d_gene: TRBD2; CDR3aa: CASSVSGGAEETQYF; CDR3nt: TGCGCCAGCAGCGTGAGCGGGGGGGCGGAGGAGACCCAGTACTTC
abundance: NA; v_gene: TRBV5-1; j_gene: TRBJ2-1; len: 12; d_gene: NA; CDR3aa: CASSQKRNEQFF; CDR3nt: TGCGCCAGCAGCCAAAAGAGAAATGAGCAGTTCTTC
abundance: NA; v_gene: TRBV5-8; j_gene: TRBJ1-2; len: 14; d_gene: TRBD1; CDR3aa: CASSLAGTGYGYTF; CDR3nt: TGTGCCAGCAGCTTAGCCGGGACAGGCTATGGCTACACCTTC
abundance: NA; v_gene: TRBV24-1; j_gene: TRBJ2-1; len: 16; d_gene: TRBD2; CDR3aa: CATSEPTAGGLGEQFF; CDR3nt: TGTGCCACCAGTGAGCCGACAGCGGGAGGGCTTGGTGAGCAGTTCTTC
abundance: NA; v_gene: TRBV29-1; j_gene: TRBJ2-2; len: 13; d_gene: NA; CDR3aa: CSVGITGGGELFF; CDR3nt: TGCAGCGTTGGCATCACAGGCGGCGGGGAGCTGTTTTTT
abundance: NA; v_gene: TRBV28; j_gene: TRBJ1-5; len: 15; d_gene: NA; CDR3aa: CASSALRGTDQPQHF; CDR3nt: TGTGCCAGCAGTGCTCTCAGGGGAACGGATCAGCCCCAGCATTTT
abundance: NA; v_gene: TRBV10-3; j_gene: TRBJ1-2; len: 13; d_gene: TRBD1; CDR3aa: CAIRGQGDYGYTF; CDR3nt: TGTGCCATCAGGGGACAGGGCGACTATGGCTACACCTTC
abundance: NA; v_gene: TRBV2; j_gene: TRBJ1-6; len: 13; d_gene: TRBD1; CDR3aa: CASNRDSNSPLHF; CDR3nt: TGTGCCAGCAATAGGGACAGCAATTCACCCCTCCACTTT
abundance: NA; v_gene: TRBV28; j_gene: TRBJ1-2; len: 14; d_gene: TRBD1; CDR3aa: CASRGQGRVYGYTF; CDR3nt: TGTGCCAGCAGAGGACAGGGAAGGGTTTATGGCTACACCTTC
abundance: NA; v_gene: TRBV5-1; j_gene: TRBJ1-1; len: 14; d_gene: NA; CDR3aa: CASSLGARNTEAFF; CDR3nt: TGCGCCAGCAGCTTGGGGGCCAGGAACACTGAAGCTTTCTTT
abundance: NA; v_gene: TRBV27; j_gene: TRBJ1-2; len: 15; d_gene: NA; CDR3aa: CASSYGGLRRNGYTF; CDR3nt: TGTGCCAGCAGTTACGGCGGGTTGAGGAGGAATGGCTACACCTTC
abundance: NA; v_gene: TRBV19; j_gene: TRBJ2-5; len: 13; d_gene: NA; CDR3aa: CASSIGTGETQYF; CDR3nt: TGTGCCAGTAGTATTGGCACCGGTGAGACCCAGTACTTC
abundance: NA; v_gene: TRBV7-2; j_gene: TRBJ1-2; len: 14; d_gene: NA; CDR3aa: CASSLSPGYYGYTF; CDR3nt: TGTGCCAGCAGCCTTTCCCCGGGTTACTATGGCTACACCTTC
abundance: NA; v_gene: TRBV9; j_gene: TRBJ1-6; len: 14; d_gene: NA; CDR3aa: CASSPRFSNSPLHF; CDR3nt: TGTGCCAGCAGCCCCAGGTTCAGTAATTCACCCCTCCACTTT
abundance: NA; v_gene: TRBV4-3; j_gene: TRBJ2-1; len: 15; d_gene: TRBD2; CDR3aa: CASSPGLAGVSEQFF; CDR3nt: TGCGCCAGCAGCCCGGGACTAGCGGGGGTCTCTGAGCAGTTCTTC
abundance: once; v_gene: TRBV6-1; j_gene: TRBJ2-7; len: 16; d_gene: TRBD2; CDR3aa: CASSEGTSGSFYEQYF; CDR3nt: TGTGCCAGCAGTGAAGGGACTAGCGGGAGTTTCTACGAGCAGTACTTC
abundance: NA; v_gene: TRBV7-2; j_gene: TRBJ1-1; len: 13; d_gene: NA; CDR3aa: CASSSALNTEAFF; CDR3nt: TGTGCCAGCAGCTCGGCTTTGAACACTGAAGCTTTCTTT